Shown below are 21 T cell receptor beta chains from a single sample sequenced in a study of shared clonotypes between healthy human individuals. Clones were sequenced by immunoSEQ multiplex PCR, and TCRdb holds only the in-frame ones, with some missing. The sample contains 1.4 million to 1.5 million clones, roughly 95% of which appear only once. The sequencing sample was made of naive CD4+ T cells sorted from blood. The subset is: CD45RA+ positively selected. The receptors here all came from a man aged 30-40 years in good health.

The V and J genes are TRBV4-3 and TRBJ1-3; D uncertain. Per the germline V gene, CDR1 is LGHNA and CDR2 is YSLEER. V lost 0 bases to trimming and J lost 10 bases, with 22 bases between them. The CDR3 totals 17 residues. The CDR3 is CASSQDGGSRSRATIYF. The CDR3 DNA is TGCGCCAGCAGCCAAGATGGAGGCAGTCGTAGCCGGGCAACCATATATTTT.

This clone was found a few times. The genes are TRBV7-8 and TRBJ2-5, with 7 bases matching TRBD2. CDR3 length equals 16 residues. The V and J ends lost 3 bases and 4 bases, in that order; junction bases with no gene match: 11. Germline V gene data show CDR1 as SGHVS and CDR2 as FQNEAQ. DNA of the CDR3: TGTGCCAGCAGCTTGGAAAGCGGGATGATTGGAGAGACCCAGTACTTC. This sequence encodes CASSLESGMIGETQYF.

The chain joins TRBV6-5 to TRBJ1-2; a weak D match, TRBD1 (6 bases). Germline assignment: CDR1 MNHEY and CDR2 SVGAGI. Trimming removed 0 bases at V and 6 bases at J, with 17 bases between. CDR3 length: 16 amino acids. The CDR3 protein is CASSYSGMGRGHGYTF. CDR3 coding DNA: TGTGCCAGCAGTTACTCGGGAATGGGCAGGGGCCATGGCTACACCTTC.

The V gene is TRBV29-1, the J gene TRBJ2-1; TRBD2 might be the D (6 bases). The CDR3 has 16 residues. Between the trimmed V and J ends, which lost 2 bases and 1 base, there was a span of 15 bases. Germline CDR1 and CDR2: SQVTM and ANQGSEA. In nucleotides, the CDR3 is TGCAGCGTTGAACTAAGGGCCGGACTATCCTACAATGAGCAGTTCTTC. It specifies CSVELRAGLSYNEQFF.

The rearrangement links TRBV28 to TRBJ1-1; D is perhaps TRBD1 (6 bases). V dropped 8 bases and J dropped 3 bases, with 16 bases sitting between them. The CDR3 has 14 residues. Germline V gene data show CDR1 as MDHEN and CDR2 as SYDVKM. The CDR3 region is CASLRGRWDTEAFF. CDR3 nucleotide sequence: TGTGCCAGCCTCAGGGGCAGGTGGGACACTGAAGCTTTCTTT.

The chain couples TRBV5-1 to TRBJ2-1, with D hard to call. V was clipped by 0 bases and J by 5 bases, with 9 bases between them. This CDR3 comprises 14 residues. Germline-derived CDR1 and CDR2 are SGHRS and YFSETQ. The CDR3 loop reads CASSLAGKDNEQFF. DNA of the CDR3: TGCGCCAGCAGCTTGGCAGGCAAAGACAATGAGCAGTTCTTC.

This clone was observed once. The V call is TRBV18, the J call TRBJ2-2; D ambiguous. Between the trimmed V and J ends, which lost 1 base and 4 bases, there was a span of 10 bases. This CDR3 comprises 15 residues. Germline CDR1 and CDR2: KGHSH and LQKENI. CDR3 amino acids: CASSPRPESTGELFF. The DNA of the CDR3 is TGTGCCAGCTCACCACGACCGGAGTCCACCGGGGAGCTGTTTTTT.

DNA for the CDR3: TGTGCCAGCAGTACCATCCGGACAGGGGGTCCATCGCCCCAGCATTTT. Its translation: CASSTIRTGGPSPQHF. The rearrangement joins TRBV27 to TRBJ1-5, with 10 bases matching TRBD1. The CDR3 extends over 16 amino acids. Germline V gene data show CDR1 as MNHEY and CDR2 as SMNVEV (reference sequence). The V and J ends lost 5 bases and 9 bases, in that order; junction bases with no gene match: 13.

The chain recombines TRBV28 with TRBJ2-7; D might be TRBD1 or TRBD2, each matching 7 bases. This CDR3 contains 14 residues. Trimming took 8 bases from V and 1 from J, leaving 15 bases between them. Germline CDR1 MDHEN, CDR2 SYDVKM. The CDR3 region is CASLGGGQSYEQYF. The DNA for the CDR3 is TGTGCCAGCCTGGGAGGGGGCCAATCCTACGAGCAGTACTTC.

The chain recombines TRBV27 with TRBJ2-5; weak D call: TRBD2 (6 bases). The V end lost 5 bases, the J end lost 4 bases, and 20 bases lay between the germline ends. The germline CDR1 and CDR2 sequences are MNHEY and SMNVEV (reference sequence). The CDR3 runs to 16 residues. CDR3 nucleotide sequence: TGTGCCAGCAGTGGAGGGTTTATGAGGGGAAGAGAGACCCAGTACTTC. Protein sequence: CASSGGFMRGRETQYF.

On this clone: Germline is not matched at one junction end, which may reflect a read error. The CDR3 DNA is TGCGCCAGCAGTGAGCAGTGGGCCGTAATTGCCTTC. Amino acids: CASSEQWAVIAF. The genes are TRBV10-2 and TRBJ1-2; no firm D call. Germline CDR1 WSHSY, CDR2 SAAADI. CDR3 length: 12 amino acids.

The chain is built from TRBV5-1 and TRBJ2-5; 10 positions agree with TRBD2. V lost 9 bases to trimming and J lost 4 bases; unmatched junction nucleotides: 3. Looked up from germline, CDR1 is SGHRS and CDR2 is YFSETQ. This CDR3 has 12 amino acids. CDR3 sequence (DNA): TGCGCCACCAGACTAGCGGGAGAGACCCAGTACTTC. Protein sequence: CATRLAGETQYF.

The J gene is TRBJ2-7, the V gene TRBV18; 10 bases are shared with TRBD2. The CDR3 is 15 residues long. CDR1 is KGHSH and CDR2 is LQKENI in the germline V gene. Germline trimming cut 4 bases from V and 2 bases from J; bases unmatched to any gene: 5. This CDR3 reads CASSQGSGRAYEQYF. The CDR3 bases are TGTGCCAGCTCACAGGGAAGCGGGAGGGCCTACGAGCAGTACTTC.

This chain uses TRBV2 with TRBJ2-3, with D tentatively TRBD1 (5 bases). V was clipped by 8 bases and J by 2 bases, with 14 bases between them. The CDR3 is made up of 14 amino acids. Looked up from germline, CDR1 is SNHLY and CDR2 is FYNNEI. CDR3 amino acids: CASGQDITTDTQYF. In nucleotides, the CDR3 is TGTGCCAGCGGTCAGGACATAACCACAGATACGCAGTATTTT.

This chain uses TRBV19 with TRBJ2-1, with D uncertain. From germline, CDR1 is LNHDA and CDR2 SQIVND (reference sequence). Trimming removed 3 bases from V and 0 bases from J, with 9 bases in between. CDR3 length: 15 amino acids. CDR3 bases: TGTGCCAGTAGTATGGGATCCGTCTCCTACAATGAGCAGTTCTTC. Translating gives CASSMGSVSYNEQFF. Drawing the rest from reference TRBV19 and TRBJ2-1, the complete variable domain is DGGITQSPKYLFRKEGQNVTLSCEQNLNHDAMYWYRQDPGQGLRLIYYSQIVNDFQKGDIAEGYSVSREKKESFPLTVTSAQKNPTAFYLCASSMGSVSYNEQFFGPGTRLTVL.

Of note for this clone: The same CDR3 can be traced to other DNA sequences in this sample. The rearrangement uses TRBV20-1 and TRBJ2-5; D is undetermined. The germline V and J ends were trimmed by 3 bases and 4 bases, with 6 bases remaining between them. The CDR3 length is 11 residues. The germline gives CDR1 DFQATT, CDR2 SNEGSKA (reference sequence). CDR3 DNA sequence: TGCAGTGCTAGGATCGGAGAGACCCAGTACTTC. This encodes CSARIGETQYF.

CDR3 residues: CASSLGPYGANVLTF. CDR3 in DNA: TGTGCCAGCAGCTTAGGGCCCTACGGGGCCAACGTCCTGACTTTC. The chain has TRBV11-2 and TRBJ2-6; D not certain. CDR1 is SGHAT and CDR2 is FQNNGV in the germline V gene. With 1 base removed from V and 4 bases from J, the gap between germline ends came to 8 bases. This CDR3 has 15 residues.

The chain combines TRBV29-1 with TRBJ2-7; the D gene is possibly TRBD2 (6 bases). The V and J ends lost 6 bases and 1 base respectively, with 25 bases between them. Germline V gives CDR1 SQVTM, CDR2 ANQGSEA. The CDR3 runs to 17 residues. The CDR3 nucleotides are TGCAGCGTGAAAGACTTTGGGACTTCAGGAGTGTCCTACGAGCAGTACTTC. It encodes CSVKDFGTSGVSYEQYF.

This chain links TRBV7-8 with TRBJ2-7, with D perhaps TRBD2 (5 bases). V lost 5 bases and J 0 bases, leaving 14 bases between the germline ends. Germline V gene sequence: CDR1 SGHVS, CDR2 FQNEAQ. The length of the CDR3 is 15 residues. The CDR3 DNA reads as TGTGCCAGCAGCCCCGAGGTAGCGATCTCCTACGAGCAGTACTTC. Translating gives CASSPEVAISYEQYF.

The chain has TRBV19 and TRBJ2-7, with 11 positions matching TRBD2. This CDR3 is built from 15 residues. CDR1 is LNHDA and CDR2 is SQIVND in the germline V gene (reference sequence). V was pared by 6 bases and J by 2 bases, with 6 bases of the junction left unmatched. The CDR3 region is CASRPTSGATYEQYF. In DNA form, the CDR3 reads TGTGCCAGTAGGCCGACTAGCGGGGCGACCTACGAGCAGTACTTC.

Concerning this clone itself: Different DNA sequences within this sample yield the same CDR3. The V gene is TRBV30, the J gene TRBJ2-3, with D unresolved. The CDR3 spans 11 residues. CDR1 and CDR2 (germline): GTSNPN, SVGIG (reference sequence). Between the trimmed V and J ends, which lost 1 base and 6 bases, there was a span of 5 bases. The CDR3 DNA sequence: TGTGCCTGGAGTGGTGCGGATACGCAGTATTTT. It specifies CAWSGADTQYF.